Listed here are 14 T cell receptor beta chains from one sample, sequenced in a study of blood T cell repertoires in COVID-19. Using immunoSEQ multiplex PCR, the repertoire was profiled, and TCRdb retains in-frame clones only, with some absent. The sample records approximately 180,000 clones, about 85% being singletons. The sequenced sample consisted of peripheral blood. All receptors derive from a man between 60 and 70 years old with active or convalescent COVID-19.

J is TRBJ1-1 and V is TRBV18; D perhaps matches TRBD1 (5 bases). This CDR3 spans 14 amino acids. Trimming took off 3 bases at V and 0 bases at J, with 8 bases between the two ends. Germline V CDR1 and CDR2: KGHSH, LQKENI. CDR3 region: CASSPDSMNTEAFF. CDR3 sequence (DNA): TGTGCCAGCTCACCTGACAGCATGAACACTGAAGCTTTCTTT.

V usage is TRBV11-2 and J usage is TRBJ1-2; the D gene is possibly TRBD1 (5 bases). Germline CDR1 reads SGHAT; CDR2 reads FQNNGV. CDR3 length equals 15 residues. The V end was cut by 0 bases, the J end by 4 bases, with 12 bases between. The CDR3 region is CASSLDSSQGYGYTF. The CDR3 nucleotides are TGTGCCAGCAGCTTAGATTCCTCCCAGGGCTATGGCTACACCTTC.

V is TRBV7-3 and J is TRBJ1-2; D is ambiguous. V shed 1 base and J shed 6 bases, with 12 bases lying between them. This CDR3 is 14 amino acids long. CDR1 is SGHTA and CDR2 is FQGTGA in the germline V gene. In nucleotides, the CDR3 is TGTGCCAGCAGCTTAAGTGACGGACTGAATGGCTACACCTTC. Its translation is CASSLSDGLNGYTF.

The chain uses TRBV7-9 and TRBJ1-6, with TRBD1 identical over 8 bases. This CDR3 spans 13 amino acids. V gave up 5 bases and J gave up 7 bases; unmatched junction bases: 1. The germline V gene has CDR1 SEHNR and CDR2 FQNEAQ (reference sequence). The CDR3 coding sequence is TGTGCCAGCAGCCGACAGGGGAATTCACCCCTCCACTTT. Translating it yields CASSRQGNSPLHF.

The gene calls are TRBV10-1 and TRBJ1-1; no clear D gene. This CDR3 has 13 amino acids. Germline lookup yields CDR1 WNHNN and CDR2 SYGVQD (reference sequence). The germline V and J ends were trimmed by 6 bases and 0 bases, with 8 bases remaining between them. CDR3 sequence reads: CASRQSMNTEAFF. The DNA for the CDR3 is TGCGCCAGCAGACAGTCTATGAACACTGAAGCTTTCTTT.

The genes are TRBV29-1 and TRBJ1-1; no clear D gene. The CDR3 is 14 amino acids. V gave up 5 bases and J gave up 3 bases, with 16 bases separating them. The germline V gene has CDR1 SQVTM and CDR2 ANQGSEA. The CDR3 sequence is CSVRRGPSYTEAFF. The DNA for the CDR3 is TGCAGCGTTCGTAGAGGGCCGTCTTACACTGAAGCTTTCTTT.

This clone was seen a few times. The chain recombines TRBV2 with TRBJ1-4; 7 bases agree with TRBD1. The CDR3 is 13 amino acids. Per the germline V gene, CDR1 is SNHLY and CDR2 is FYNNEI. The J segment lost 8 bases and the V segment lost 7 bases, leaving 7 bases of the junction unmatched. In DNA form, the CDR3 reads TGTGCCAGCACCGGGACAGTGGGCGAAAAACTGTTTTTT. Encoded protein: CASTGTVGEKLFF.

V gene TRBV7-9 combines with J gene TRBJ1-1; TRBD1 matches at 12 bases. Germline assignment: CDR1 SEHNR and CDR2 FQNEAQ (reference sequence). The CDR3 runs 18 residues. J lost 2 bases, V lost 1 base, and 8 bases had no gene match. The CDR3 spells CASSLGLGQGAINTEAFF. In DNA, the CDR3 is TGTGCCAGCAGCTTAGGCTTGGGACAGGGGGCTATTAACACTGAAGCTTTCTTT.

This chain uses TRBV2 with TRBJ1-3; D is ambiguous. This CDR3 is 13 amino acids long. The V and J ends lost 7 bases and 4 bases respectively, with 11 bases between them. Germline CDR1 SNHLY, CDR2 FYNNEI. The CDR3: CASTREEGNTIYF. CDR3 nucleotide sequence: TGTGCCAGCACCCGGGAAGAAGGAAACACCATATATTTT.

CDR3 DNA: TGTGCCTGGGGGGGACAGGGGGGTCAGCCCCAGCATTTT. It specifies CAWGGQGGQPQHF. This sequence joins TRBV30 and TRBJ1-5; 11 bases are shared with TRBD1. Germline V gene sequence: CDR1 GTSNPN, CDR2 SVGIG (reference sequence). CDR3 length equals 13 residues. The J segment lost 6 bases and the V segment lost 5 bases, leaving 3 bases of the junction unmatched.

V usage is TRBV7-8 and J usage is TRBJ2-1; the D gene is possibly TRBD2 (7 bases). Germline CDR1 reads SGHVS; CDR2 reads FQNEAQ. V lost 2 bases to trimming and J lost 3 bases, with 11 bases between them. This CDR3 is built from 15 residues. For the CDR3, the DNA is TGTGCCAGCAGCTTAAGAGGGGGGGTCTACAATGAGCAGTTCTTC. It yields the protein CASSLRGGVYNEQFF.

The V gene is TRBV10-2, the J gene TRBJ2-1, with 13 positions matching TRBD2. CDR3 length: 14 residues. CDR1 is WSHSY, CDR2 SAAADI, per germline. The V segment lost 6 bases and the J segment 6 bases; nucleotides outside the gene matches: 2. The CDR3 spells CASRGTSGVNEQFF. The DNA of the CDR3 is TGCGCCAGCAGGGGGACTAGCGGGGTCAATGAGCAGTTCTTC.

This clone came up once. The gene calls are TRBV5-4 and TRBJ2-5, with TRBD1 matching over 9 bases. V lost 2 bases, J lost 5 bases, and 7 bases stayed unmatched. Germline CDR1 and CDR2: SGHNT and YYREEE (reference sequence). The CDR3 contains 15 residues. CDR3 sequence reads: CASSFSTGGRETQYF. The CDR3 region has the DNA TGTGCCAGCAGCTTTTCGACAGGGGGAAGGGAGACCCAGTACTTC.

This clone was observed once. CDR3 residues: CASGRITGGETGYTF. The CDR3 DNA is TGTGCTAGTGGCAGGATAACAGGGGGCGAAACTGGCTACACCTTC. The chain recombines TRBV12-5 with TRBJ1-2; 9 bases align to TRBD1. Germline V gene sequence: CDR1 LGHNT, CDR2 FRNRAP. The CDR3 totals 15 residues. The J segment lost 7 bases and the V segment lost 6 bases, leaving 12 bases of the junction unmatched.